The clone carrying this T cell receptor (beta chain) turned up a few times. Antigen unknown. The data originate from a study of beta chain features in type 1 diabetes. The CDR3 has 17 amino acids. CDR1 SGHTA and CDR2 FQGNSA come from the germline V gene. V was pared by 5 bases and J by 0 bases, with 7 bases of the junction left unmatched. Points from the study as a whole: Among type 1 diabetes patients, VDJ junctions had fewer insertions and more deletions. Shorter templates might be favored by PCR, equally in patients and controls. Compared to healthy donors, patients appeared to have naive, central memory and Treg TCRB repertoires that were more alike.

Via the markers CD45RO/CCR7/CD25/CD127/CD95/CD27, stem cell-like memory, regulatory, central memory and naive CD4+ cells were sorted. Reverse transcribing all isolated RNA meant expressed TCRB transcripts were sequenced. Sequencing used immunoSEQ multiplex PCR; TCRdb keeps in-frame clones, though not all of them. The sample has some 900,000 clones, about a sixth seen once. The V and J genes are TRBV7-2 and TRBJ2-2; 9 bases line up with TRBD2. The sample taken for sequencing was naive CD4+ T cells from blood. The clonotype originates from a woman aged 18-30 years in good health. In nucleotides, the CDR3 is TGTGCCAGCAGCCTGAGACTAGCGGTATCGAACACCGGGGAGCTGTTTTTT. It is translated as CASSLRLAVSNTGELFF.